Sequencing of this TCR beta chain was carried out in a study of blood T cell repertoires in COVID-19. For the study at large: The United States, Italy and Spain supplied acute and convalescent COVID-19 samples. PBMCs, B-cell-depleted T cells, or T cells provided the cDNA or gDNA that made up the material.

Per the study methods: Amplified reference gene primers provided the basis for estimating nucleated cell counts. Clones were sequenced by immunoSEQ multiplex PCR, and TCRdb holds only the in-frame ones, with some missing. The D gene and trimming were derived from the DNA, and the V and J assignments and clone size from that table. The table has a few hundred thousand clones, 70% to 90% seen once. The V and J ends lost 6 bases and 6 bases respectively, with 19 bases between them. The CDR3 loop spans 15 amino acids. Looked up from germline, CDR1 is LNHDA and CDR2 is SQIVND (reference sequence). This rearrangement joins TRBV19 to TRBJ2-3, with D tentatively TRBD2 (6 bases). Sample: peripheral blood. The receptor comes from a woman in her twenties or thirties who had recovered from COVID-19. The CDR3 nucleotides are TGTGCCAGTAGCCCGGGACTCCGAGGATTGGATACGCAGTATTTT. Translated: CASSPGLRGLDTQYF.